The 4 T cell receptor beta chains reported below all come from one sample, sequenced in a study of neurological immune-mediated disorders. TCRdb reprocessed the 5' RACE reads via MiXCR and lists one record per CDR3 protein. The data show some 16,000 distinct CDR3 sequences, with roughly 20% seen just once and about 21% held by the top ten. The sequenced material came from PBMCs. All receptors derive from a man aged 50-59 years in good health.

This clonotype was recorded at least ten times. This rearrangement joins TRBV20-1 to TRBJ2-3; 11 bases are shared with TRBD2. The CDR3 is 15 residues long. With 1 base clipped from V and 6 bases from J, the junction kept 6 bases outside the gene matches. Germline V gene data show CDR1 as DFQATT and CDR2 as SNEGSKA (reference sequence). The CDR3 here is CSARVAGGHQDTQYF. CDR3 DNA: TGCAGTGCTAGAGTAGCGGGAGGGCACCAGGATACGCAGTATTTT.

This clonotype is categorized as medium-sized (0.01 to 0.1%). The chain employs TRBV7-9 and TRBJ2-1; D ambiguous. From germline, CDR1 is SEHNR and CDR2 FQNEAQ (reference sequence). The CDR3 extends over 12 amino acids. The germline V and J ends were trimmed by 4 bases and 9 bases, with 10 bases remaining between them. The CDR3 reads CASSSLDGEQFF. The CDR3 DNA sequence: TGTGCCAGCAGCTCCCTGGACGGTGAGCAGTTCTTC.

This clonotype is classed as medium-sized. This chain uses TRBV10-3 with TRBJ2-7; TRBD1 aligns across 7 bases. This CDR3 has 18 amino acids. V trimming: 3 bases; J trimming: 0 bases; junction bases outside the gene matches: 14. Per the germline V gene, CDR1 is ENHRY and CDR2 is SYGVKD. In DNA, the CDR3 is TGTGCCATCAGTGACCGGGCAGGGGGTCCCCACAGCTCCTACGAGCAGTACTTC. The encoded protein is CAISDRAGGPHSSYEQYF.

The CDR3 here is CASSESPPYEQYF. The CDR3, as DNA: TGTGCCAGCAGTGAATCCCCCCCCTACGAGCAGTACTTC. This chain joins TRBV25-1 and TRBJ2-7; D not resolved. V was clipped by 1 base and J by 2 bases, with 6 bases between them. The CDR3 is made up of 13 amino acids. Germline assignment: CDR1 MGHDK and CDR2 SYGVNS.